The next 30 T cell receptor beta chains were all read from a single sample in a study of blood T cells in healthy people across ages. Together with a sample-barcoded 5' primer, a J-beta primer mix was included in a second PCR lasting about 6 to 11 cycles. One entry per CDR3 protein results from TCRdb running MiXCR on the 5' RACE reads. The sample lists some 760,000 distinct CDR3 sequences; approximately 25% were seen once. These same records also appear under a second study, on T cells of mothers and their children.

The source material was blood. All receptors come from a boy aged 5-17 years in good health.

This chain links TRBV6-2 or TRBV6-3 with TRBJ2-6; unclear D gene. V was pared by 8 bases and J by 1 base, with 6 bases between. The CDR3 runs 13 residues. Germline assignment: CDR1 MNHEY and CDR2 SVGEGT. CDR3 region: CASYYSGANVLTF. CDR3 nucleotide sequence: TGTGCCAGCTACTATTCTGGGGCCAACGTCCTGACTTTC.

This clonotype was counted a few times. The CDR3 bases are TGTGCCAGCAGCCAAGTAGCGGGAGAGTTCTACGAGCAGTACTTC. Its translation is CASSQVAGEFYEQYF. The chain uses TRBV4-2 and TRBJ2-1; TRBD2 agrees at 9 bases. The J call is in doubt because the DNA end fits TRBJ2-7 better. The CDR3 runs to 15 residues. Germline loops: CDR1 LGHNA, CDR2 YNFKEQ.

As for this clonotype: Relative to the germline gene, one junction end is altered; a read error may explain this. V is TRBV20-1 and J is TRBJ2-7; TRBD2 aligns across 14 bases. Per the germline V gene, CDR1 is DFQATT and CDR2 is SNEGSKA (reference sequence). The CDR3 loop spans 19 amino acids. For the CDR3, the DNA is TGCAGTGCTAGAGGTACCGGGACTAGCGGGGGAGTTAACTCCTGCGAGCAGTACTTC. This sequence encodes CSARGTGTSGGVNSCEQYF.

This clonotype was picked up a small number of times. The J gene is TRBJ1-1, the V gene TRBV20-1; weak D call: TRBD1 (6 bases). The CDR3 spans 14 residues. Between the trimmed V and J ends, which lost 0 bases and 4 bases, there was a span of 12 bases. Germline assignment: CDR1 DFQATT and CDR2 SNEGSKA (reference sequence). The CDR3 region has the DNA TGCAGTGCTAGAGATAGGAAGGGGGGCACTGAAGCTTTCTTT. Its protein product is CSARDRKGGTEAFF.

CDR3: CAIRRGAGPGDGSSYNSPLHF. In nucleotides, the CDR3 is TGTGCCATCAGGAGAGGGGCAGGGCCAGGAGATGGGAGCTCCTATAATTCACCCCTCCACTTT. The J gene is TRBJ1-6, the V gene TRBV10-3; D is perhaps TRBD1 (5 bases). CDR1 is ENHRY, CDR2 SYGVKD, per germline. Trimming left V 6 bases short and J 0 bases short, with 27 bases between. The CDR3 totals 21 residues.

This clonotype occurred a few times. The chain has TRBV29-1 and TRBJ1-1, with 8 positions matching TRBD1. Germline CDR1 reads SQVTM; CDR2 reads ANQGSEA. The CDR3 is made up of 13 amino acids. The J segment lost 0 bases and the V segment lost 6 bases, leaving 3 bases of the junction unmatched. CDR3 residues: CSVDREVNTEAFF. The CDR3, as DNA: TGCAGCGTGGACAGGGAAGTGAACACTGAAGCTTTCTTT. The variable domain in full, completed from reference TRBV29-1 and TRBJ1-1, reads SAVISQKPSRDICQRGTSLTIQCQVDSQVTMMFWYRQQPGQSLTLIATANQGSEATYESGFVIDKFPISRPNLTFSTLTVSNMSPEDSSIYLCSVDREVNTEAFFGQGTRLTVV.

This chain uses TRBV27 with TRBJ2-5; maybe TRBD2 (6 bases). Judging by the DNA end, TRBJ2-7 fits better; the J call may be wrong. The germline CDR1 and CDR2 sequences are MNHEY and SMNVEV (reference sequence). CDR3 length: 13 amino acids. The CDR3, as DNA: TGTGCCAGCAGTTTAGGGGGGAGCCACGAGCAGTACTTC. It codes for CASSLGGSHEQYF.

In its sample, this clonotype was seen a few times. The J gene is TRBJ2-5, the V gene TRBV5-1, with D hard to call. The J call may be mistaken, given a closer DNA end match to TRBJ2-7. The germline CDR1 and CDR2 sequences are SGHRS and YFSETQ. The length of the CDR3 is 13 residues. In DNA, the CDR3 is TGCGCCAGCAGCTTGGACGGAGAATACGAGCAGTACTTC. Translated, it gives CASSLDGEYEQYF.

The chain combines TRBV2 with TRBJ2-6, with 10 positions matching TRBD2. Germline V gene sequence: CDR1 SNHLY, CDR2 FYNNEI. The V and J ends lost 8 bases and 0 bases, in that order; junction bases with no gene match: 4. The CDR3 has 16 residues. The CDR3 DNA is TGTGCCAGCGGGGGACTAGCGAGCTCTGGGGCCAACGTCCTGACTTTC. Translated, it gives CASGGLASSGANVLTF.

The CDR3 nucleotides are TGTGCCAGCAGTTGGTCGGGGGACAGGGCGACCGGGGAGCTGTTTTTT. Translated: CASSWSGDRATGELFF. The chain uses TRBV27 and TRBJ2-2, with TRBD1 matching over 9 bases. J was trimmed by 5 bases and V by 4 bases; bases with no gene match: 8. CDR3 length equals 16 residues. The germline gives CDR1 MNHEY, CDR2 SMNVEV (reference sequence).

This clonotype was counted a few times. The V call is TRBV29-1, the J call TRBJ2-3; 9 bases align to TRBD1. Germline V lookup: CDR1 SQVTM, CDR2 ANQGSEA. Trimming took 1 base from V and 10 from J; bases not matched to a gene: 15. The CDR3 contains 16 residues. The CDR3 DNA is TGCAGCGTTGAAGGCGTAGACAGGGGGTGGGCTGATGCGCAGTATTTT. Translation gives CSVEGVDRGWADAQYF.

The chain joins TRBV5-1 to TRBJ2-5, with 8 positions matching TRBD1. The CDR3 has 17 residues. Germline loops: CDR1 SGHRS, CDR2 YFSETQ. The V segment lost 0 bases and the J segment 3 bases; nucleotides outside the gene matches: 10. In DNA, the CDR3 is TGCGCCAGCAGCTTGGAAGAGGGACAGGAGGGCGAAGAGACCCAGTACTTC. This gives the protein CASSLEEGQEGEETQYF.

The rearrangement links TRBV6-2 or TRBV6-3 to TRBJ1-5, with D unresolved. The V gene lost 5 bases and the J gene lost 3 bases, with 8 bases spanning the gap. This CDR3 contains 13 residues. Looked up from germline, CDR1 is MNHEY and CDR2 is SVGEGT. The CDR3 DNA follows: TGTGCCAGCAGTCTCCCCCCCAATCAGCCCCAGCATTTT. Translated: CASSLPPNQPQHF.

The chain uses TRBV12-3 or TRBV12-4 and TRBJ1-5; TRBD1 is a possible D gene (5 bases). The CDR3 is 18 amino acids. V dropped 4 bases and J dropped 2 bases, with 21 bases sitting between them. Written as DNA, the CDR3 is TGTGCCAGCAGTTCGACAAGGGGTAGTGGGACCGGCAATCAGCCCCAGCATTTT. It specifies CASSSTRGSGTGNQPQHF.

The table lists this clonotype with a few counts. The rearrangement joins TRBV7-9 to TRBJ1-4; D call uncertain. V gave up 0 bases and J gave up 7 bases, with 12 bases separating them. The CDR3 loop spans 15 amino acids. Germline V lookup: CDR1 SEHNR, CDR2 FQNEAQ (reference sequence). The CDR3 spells CASSLARAPIEKLFF. CDR3 nucleotide sequence: TGTGCCAGCAGCTTAGCGCGGGCACCAATTGAAAAACTGTTTTTT.

Concerning this clonotype itself: Germline and junction disagree at one end, which may indicate a read error. The chain is built from TRBV25-1 and TRBJ1-1, with TRBD1 as a possible D gene (6 bases). Germline CDR1 and CDR2: MGHDK and SYGVNS. The CDR3 runs 16 residues. The CDR3 coding sequence is TGTGCCAGCAGTCCATGGGGGGCGGAGGAGAAACCTGACGCTTTCTTT. This sequence encodes CASSPWGAEEKPDAFF.

V is TRBV29-1 and J is TRBJ2-7; D may be TRBD1 (5 bases). Per the germline V gene, CDR1 is SQVTM and CDR2 is ANQGSEA. The CDR3 runs to 12 residues. V gave up 4 bases and J gave up 4 bases, with 11 bases separating them. CDR3 protein: CSVGGVGYEQYF. CDR3 sequence (DNA): TGCAGCGTTGGGGGCGTCGGGTACGAGCAGTACTTC.

This chain connects TRBV28 to TRBJ2-4; D possibly corresponds to TRBD2 (6 bases). The CDR3 runs to 16 residues. Trimming removed 5 bases from V and 0 bases from J, with 14 bases in between. Per germline, CDR1 MDHEN and CDR2 SYDVKM. CDR3 coding DNA: TGTGCCAGCAGTACCTGGGACTCTTTAGCCAAAAACATTCAGTACTTC. This encodes CASSTWDSLAKNIQYF.

This clonotype came up a few times. The CDR3 loop reads CASRGGANYGYTF. The CDR3 nucleotides are TGTGCCAGCAGAGGCGGAGCTAACTATGGCTACACCTTC. J is TRBJ1-2 and V is TRBV25-1; D is undetermined. CDR3 length: 13 residues. Germline CDR1 is MGHDK and CDR2 is SYGVNS. Trimming left V 6 bases short and J 0 bases short, with 8 bases between.

The sample holds a few counts of this clonotype. The rearrangement uses TRBV4-1 and TRBJ2-7, with D maybe TRBD2 (5 bases). V was clipped by 0 bases and J by 5 bases, with 14 bases between them. CDR3 size: 15 residues. Germline values: CDR1 MGHRA, CDR2 YSYEKL. As DNA, the CDR3 is TGCGCCAGCAGCCAAGAGTCCCGGGATTCGGACGAGCAGTACTTC. It yields the protein CASSQESRDSDEQYF.

The J gene is TRBJ2-1, the V gene TRBV29-1, with 11 bases identical to TRBD1. V shed 2 bases, J shed 9 bases, and the junction held 6 bases outside the gene matches. The CDR3 runs to 14 residues. CDR1 is SQVTM and CDR2 is ANQGSEA in the germline V gene. The CDR3 DNA is TGCAGCGTTGAATACCGGACAGGGGGCTTTGAGCAGTTCTTC. This sequence encodes CSVEYRTGGFEQFF.

V and J are TRBV9 and TRBJ1-3; 11 bases are a match to TRBD1. The CDR3 covers 16 residues. Germline V lookup: CDR1 SGDLS, CDR2 YYNGEE. V trimming: 4 bases; J trimming: 0 bases; junction bases outside the gene matches: 3. CDR3 sequence: CASSPDRGLSGNTIYF. The DNA for the CDR3 is TGTGCCAGCAGCCCGGACAGGGGGCTCTCTGGAAACACCATATATTTT.

This clonotype has just one count. This rearrangement joins TRBV7-8 to TRBJ2-7; D is undetermined. The V gene's germline CDR1 is SGHVS and CDR2 FQNEAQ. Trimming pared 0 bases from V and 3 bases from J, leaving 9 bases between. This CDR3 is built from 14 residues. The CDR3 DNA follows: TGTGCCAGCAGCTTAGCTCTCACAGTCTACGAGCAGTACTTC. Translating gives CASSLALTVYEQYF.

In its sample, this clonotype was seen many times. One end of the junction varies from germline; a read error may be responsible. The CDR3 loop is CASSLGTGAYEQYF. The CDR3 region has the DNA TGTGCCAGCAGCTTAGGGACAGGGGCCTACGAGCAGTACTTC. The chain uses TRBV5-1 and TRBJ2-7; 10 bases line up with TRBD1. The CDR3 consists of 14 residues. Germline V gives CDR1 SGHRS, CDR2 YFSETQ.

The sample holds many counts of this clonotype. The genes are TRBV12-3 or TRBV12-4 and TRBJ1-2, with D unclear. The V gene lost 9 bases and the J gene lost 4 bases, with 12 bases spanning the gap. CDR3 length: 12 amino acids. The CDR3 loop reads CASSLTAYGYTF. CDR3 bases: TGTGCCAGTTCCCTGACGGCCTATGGCTACACCTTC.

This clonotype was found a few times. The rearrangement links TRBV2 to TRBJ2-7, with D maybe TRBD2 (6 bases). Per germline, CDR1 SNHLY and CDR2 FYNNEI. The CDR3 loop spans 13 amino acids. The V and J ends lost 6 bases and 2 bases respectively, with 11 bases between them. The CDR3, as DNA: TGTGCCAGCAGGGAGGGACCGACCTACGAGCAGTACTTC. Protein sequence: CASREGPTYEQYF.

The table lists this clonotype with a few counts. The chain links TRBV15 to TRBJ1-4, with D perhaps TRBD1 (5 bases). Germline lookup yields CDR1 LNHNV and CDR2 YYDKDF (reference sequence). Trimming took off 1 base at V and 3 bases at J, with 9 bases between the two ends. The CDR3 covers 15 residues. CDR3 protein: CATSRGGGANEKLFF. CDR3 DNA: TGTGCCACCAGCAGAGGAGGAGGGGCTAATGAAAAACTGTTTTTT.

This chain links TRBV6-5 with TRBJ2-5; weak D call: TRBD2 (5 bases). V was pared by 0 bases and J by 4 bases, with 15 bases between. The germline gives CDR1 MNHEY, CDR2 SVGAGI. The CDR3 covers 16 residues. The CDR3 loop is CASSYSFRGTGETQYF. CDR3 nucleotide sequence: TGTGCCAGCAGTTACTCGTTCCGGGGAACGGGAGAGACCCAGTACTTC.

Worth noting for this clonotype: Sequence at one end of the junction differs from germline and may be a read error. This rearrangement joins TRBV7-3 to TRBJ2-7; 7 nucleotides match TRBD1. This CDR3 is 14 amino acids long. The germline V gene has CDR1 SGHTA and CDR2 FQGTGA. The CDR3 is CASSSDRDRETQYF. The CDR3 bases are TGTGCCAGCAGCTCCGACAGGGACCGAGAGACCCAGTACTTT.

The chain employs TRBV20-1 and TRBJ2-1; TRBD2 agrees at 12 bases. Germline loops: CDR1 DFQATT, CDR2 SNEGSKA (reference sequence). The CDR3 runs to 15 residues. V gave up 5 bases and J gave up 1 base; unmatched junction bases: 3. Here the CDR3 reads CSALLAGGSYNEQFF. CDR3 sequence (DNA): TGCAGTGCTTTACTAGCGGGAGGTTCCTACAATGAGCAGTTCTTC.